The 3 T cell receptor beta chains in this list originate from one sample, sequenced in a study of technical replicates of blood from a few donors. Clones were read by immunoSEQ multiplex PCR, and TCRdb kept only the in-frame ones, dropping some. In the table there are approximately 85,000 clones, roughly nine tenths of which are singletons. The source material was T cells isolated from PBMCs. These receptors all come from a human donor in good health.

The rearrangement links TRBV5-1 to TRBJ2-7; D unresolved. Trimming removed 0 bases from V and 2 bases from J, with 15 bases in between. The CDR3 contains 16 residues. The germline CDR1 and CDR2 sequences are SGHRS and YFSETQ. CDR3 sequence: CASSLAALQVPYEQYF. In DNA form, the CDR3 reads TGCGCCAGCAGCTTGGCCGCCCTTCAGGTCCCCTACGAGCAGTACTTC.

The table lists this clone with a count of one. The chain's CDR3 is CASSQVGRRDRGYEQYF. As DNA, the CDR3 is TGCGCCAGCAGCCAAGTGGGGAGGCGGGACAGGGGCTACGAGCAGTACTTC. The V and J genes are TRBV4-1 and TRBJ2-7; 10 positions agree with TRBD1. CDR1 and CDR2 (germline): MGHRA, YSYEKL. Unmatched junction bases numbered 9, after V lost 1 base and J lost 3 bases. The CDR3 sequence is 17 residues long.

This rearrangement joins TRBV6-5 to TRBJ2-5, with 14 bases aligning to TRBD2. CDR3 size: 16 residues. Germline V gene sequence: CDR1 MNHEY, CDR2 SVGAGI. The J segment lost 5 bases and the V segment lost 2 bases, leaving 4 bases of the junction unmatched. CDR3 coding DNA: TGTGCCAGCAGTTACACCGGGACTAGCGGGAGTGAGACCCAGTACTTC. Translation: CASSYTGTSGSETQYF.